A single TCR beta chain is shown here with its context. Donors were systemically healthy Caucasian individuals from Russia aged about 6 to 90 years. They isolated at least 6 million PBMCs from each sample. The source of the sample is a study of blood T cells in healthy people across ages. A second PCR, run for about 6 to 11 cycles, used a sample-barcoded 5' primer plus a J-beta primer mix. A template-switch adaptor containing 12 random nucleotides labeled each cDNA molecule. CDR3-containing paired-end reads numbering at least 2.5 million came from each sample. Via MiXCR, TCRdb re-called the 5' RACE reads, giving one row per CDR3 protein. The data contain some 370,000 distinct CDR3 sequences, about 55% of them seen just once; the ten biggest clones take up around 53%. Per germline, CDR1 ENHRY and CDR2 SYGVKD. The length of the CDR3 is 14 residues. V lost 6 bases, J lost 1 base, and 3 bases stayed unmatched.

Specimen: blood. V usage is TRBV10-3 and J usage is TRBJ1-1, with 9 positions matching TRBD1. This TCR derives from a man in his sixties in good health. The CDR3 sequence is CAIRQGASNTEAFF. CDR3 coding DNA: TGTGCCATCAGACAGGGGGCCTCGAACACTGAAGCTTTCTTT.